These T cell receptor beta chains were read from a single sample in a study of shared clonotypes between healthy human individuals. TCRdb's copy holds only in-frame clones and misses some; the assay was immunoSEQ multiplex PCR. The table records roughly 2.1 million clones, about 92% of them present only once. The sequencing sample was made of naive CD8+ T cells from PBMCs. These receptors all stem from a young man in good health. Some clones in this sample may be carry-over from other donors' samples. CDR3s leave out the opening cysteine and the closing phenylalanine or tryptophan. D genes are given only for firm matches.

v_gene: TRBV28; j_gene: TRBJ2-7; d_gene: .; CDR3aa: ASSLSPGLHEQY
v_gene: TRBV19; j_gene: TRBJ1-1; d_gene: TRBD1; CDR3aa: ASSISVGQWTEAF
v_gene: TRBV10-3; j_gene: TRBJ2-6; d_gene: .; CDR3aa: AISESGTDSGANVLT
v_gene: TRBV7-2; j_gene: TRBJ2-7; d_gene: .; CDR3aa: ASSPELASSYEQY
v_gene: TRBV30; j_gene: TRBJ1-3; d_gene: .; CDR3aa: AWSALKGNTIY
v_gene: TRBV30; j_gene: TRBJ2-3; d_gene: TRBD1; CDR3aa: AWSATTGGRGTDTQY
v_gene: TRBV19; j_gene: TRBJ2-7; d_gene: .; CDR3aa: ASSISGDYEQY
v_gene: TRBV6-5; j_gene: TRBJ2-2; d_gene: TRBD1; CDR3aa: ASSPGGFGELF
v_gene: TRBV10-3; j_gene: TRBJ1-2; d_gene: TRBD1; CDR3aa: AISESYSGRQGVTSQYGYT
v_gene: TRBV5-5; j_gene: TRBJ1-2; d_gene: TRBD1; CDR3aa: ASSLQFRDRVINGYT
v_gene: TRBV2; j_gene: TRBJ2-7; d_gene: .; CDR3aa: ASTPRAAYEQY
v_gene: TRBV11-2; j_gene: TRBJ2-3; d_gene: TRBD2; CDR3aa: ASSGGTSGRRADTQY
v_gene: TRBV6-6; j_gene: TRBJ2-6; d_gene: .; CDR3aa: ASRLSISGANVLT
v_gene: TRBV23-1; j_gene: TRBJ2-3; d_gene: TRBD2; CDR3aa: ASSQPPGTATSGFFTDTQY
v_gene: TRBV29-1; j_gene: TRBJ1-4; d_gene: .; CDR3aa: SVNVGADEKLF
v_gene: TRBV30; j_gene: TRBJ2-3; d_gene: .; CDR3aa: AWSVLLWTDTQY
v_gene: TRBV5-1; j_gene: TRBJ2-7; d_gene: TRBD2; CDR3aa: ASGSSFPPGLERGEQY
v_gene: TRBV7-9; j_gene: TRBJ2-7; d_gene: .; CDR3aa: ASSQLGLSY